The rows below give T cell receptor beta chains drawn from one sample of a study of blood T cell repertoires in COVID-19. Generated by immunoSEQ multiplex PCR, the TCRdb table keeps only in-frame clones and is missing some. The table lists some 160,000 clones, roughly 91% of them singletons. Sequencing was done on a sample of peripheral blood. The receptors shown here come from a man between 45 and 60 years old who had recovered from COVID-19. Each CDR3 is given with its conserved first and last residue. The order of the fields is J gene, clone size, D gene, V gene, CDR3 DNA, CDR3 protein. The D gene is left open where the match is weak. Size is stated for part of the rows, as once, few or many counts, or as a class when the clone is expanded.

j_gene: TRBJ2-2; abundance: -; d_gene: -; v_gene: TRBV4-3; CDR3nt: TGCGCCAGCAGCCAAGACAGGACCGGGGAGCTGTTTTTT; CDR3aa: CASSQDRTGELFF
j_gene: TRBJ2-1; abundance: few; d_gene: TRBD2; v_gene: TRBV18; CDR3nt: TGTGCCAGCTCAGGCCTCGTGTCAGCGGGGGCTTACAATGAGCAGTTCTTC; CDR3aa: CASSGLVSAGAYNEQFF
j_gene: TRBJ2-2; abundance: -; d_gene: -; v_gene: TRBV10-1; CDR3nt: TGCGCCAGCAGTGATGGGGCAGCGAACACCGGGGAGCTGTTTTTT; CDR3aa: CASSDGAANTGELFF
j_gene: TRBJ2-6; abundance: -; d_gene: -; v_gene: TRBV21-1; CDR3nt: TGTGCCAGCAGCTTACCCTCTTCCGGGACAGGGGACGTCAGTGGGGCCAACGTCCTGACTTTC; CDR3aa: CASSLPSSGTGDVSGANVLTF
j_gene: TRBJ2-7; abundance: -; d_gene: -; v_gene: TRBV7-8; CDR3nt: TGTGCCAGCAGCTTAGCGCAGGGCTTCGAGCAGTACTTC; CDR3aa: CASSLAQGFEQYF
j_gene: TRBJ1-2; abundance: -; d_gene: TRBD1; v_gene: TRBV9; CDR3nt: TGTGCCAGCAGCGTAGCTACAGGGGGCATAGGTGGCTACACCTTC; CDR3aa: CASSVATGGIGGYTF
j_gene: TRBJ1-5; abundance: -; d_gene: TRBD1; v_gene: TRBV6-5; CDR3nt: TGTGCCAGCCCCGGGACAGGGAAACATCAGCCCCAGCATTTT; CDR3aa: CASPGTGKHQPQHF
j_gene: TRBJ1-4; abundance: -; d_gene: -; v_gene: TRBV7-9; CDR3nt: TGTGCCAGCACCCGGGACAACTTCAATGAAAAACTGTTTTTT; CDR3aa: CASTRDNFNEKLFF
j_gene: TRBJ2-6; abundance: -; d_gene: -; v_gene: TRBV3-1/TRBV3-2; CDR3nt: TGTGCCAGCAGCTTTGGCCCTAATGACAGGTCTGGGGCCAACGTCCTGACTTTC; CDR3aa: CASSFGPNDRSGANVLTF
j_gene: TRBJ2-7; abundance: -; d_gene: -; v_gene: TRBV20-1; CDR3nt: TGCAGTGCTAGGGACAGCTACGAGCAGTACTTC; CDR3aa: CSARDSYEQYF
j_gene: TRBJ2-7; abundance: -; d_gene: -; v_gene: TRBV14; CDR3nt: TGTGCCAGCAGCCAAGCGGGGGTCTACGAGCAGTACTTC; CDR3aa: CASSQAGVYEQYF
j_gene: TRBJ2-2; abundance: -; d_gene: -; v_gene: TRBV6-2/TRBV6-3; CDR3nt: TGTGCCAGCAGTTATCCACAGGGAGTGAACACCGGGGAGCTGTTTTTT; CDR3aa: CASSYPQGVNTGELFF
j_gene: TRBJ2-7; abundance: -; d_gene: -; v_gene: TRBV5-4; CDR3nt: TGTGCCAGCAGCCGAGTACACAGGGAAACCTACGAGCAGTACTTC; CDR3aa: CASSRVHRETYEQYF
j_gene: TRBJ1-1; abundance: -; d_gene: TRBD1; v_gene: TRBV11-3; CDR3nt: TGTGCCAGCAGCCTAGGACAGGGGAACACTGAAGCTTTCTTT; CDR3aa: CASSLGQGNTEAFF
j_gene: TRBJ1-4; abundance: -; d_gene: -; v_gene: TRBV29-1; CDR3nt: TGCAGCGTTGGAGTGACTTTCGGCAATGAAAAACTGTTTTTT; CDR3aa: CSVGVTFGNEKLFF
j_gene: TRBJ2-1; abundance: -; d_gene: TRBD1; v_gene: TRBV27; CDR3nt: TGTGCCAGCAGTTTACCCGACAGGGGACGGCAGTTCTTC; CDR3aa: CASSLPDRGRQFF